A single sample gave rise to the 5 T cell receptor beta chains below, sequenced in a study of T cell responses to AZD1222 COVID-19 vaccine. Sequencing used immunoSEQ multiplex PCR; TCRdb keeps in-frame clones, though not all of them. The profile shows 140,000 to 150,000 clones, 88% of them singletons. Here the sequenced sample was peripheral blood, taken on day 0 of AZD1222 vaccination. All receptors derive from an adult in good health.

The chain links TRBV5-6 to TRBJ2-7; D gene ambiguous. Germline V lookup: CDR1 SGHDT, CDR2 YYEEEE. This CDR3 is built from 10 residues. V lost 2 bases and J 3 bases, leaving 0 bases between the germline ends. The DNA of the CDR3 is TGTGCCAGCAGCTTCTACGAGCAGTACTTC. It yields the protein CASSFYEQYF.

The rearrangement uses TRBV12-3 or TRBV12-4 and TRBJ1-2, with 8 bases matching TRBD1. Unmatched junction bases numbered 3, after V lost 3 bases and J lost 6 bases. The CDR3 spans 13 residues. The CDR3 coding sequence is TGTGCCAGCAGTTTCGGGACAGGCAATGGCTACACCTTC. This sequence encodes CASSFGTGNGYTF.

The genes are TRBV18 and TRBJ2-5; 10 nucleotides match TRBD1. The germline CDR1 and CDR2 sequences are KGHSH and LQKENI. V dropped 3 bases and J dropped 1; count of bases not matched to a gene: 2. The CDR3 runs to 15 residues. DNA for the CDR3: TGTGCCAGCTCACCCCGGACAGGGGGCCAAGAGACCCAGTACTTC. Translation: CASSPRTGGQETQYF.

This clone was seen at least ten times. The chain couples TRBV9 to TRBJ2-7; TRBD1 matches 7 bases. The CDR3 consists of 13 residues. Unmatched junction bases numbered 6, after V lost 7 bases and J lost 2 bases. Germline V gene sequence: CDR1 SGDLS, CDR2 YYNGEE. In nucleotides, the CDR3 is TGTGCCAGCGCTGCTCAGGGGGCCTACGAGCAGTACTTC. Translating gives CASAAQGAYEQYF.

The chain is built from TRBV18 and TRBJ2-5; D may be TRBD2 (6 bases). Trimming removed 4 bases from V and 10 bases from J, with 16 bases in between. The germline gives CDR1 KGHSH, CDR2 LQKENI. The CDR3 spans 13 residues. As DNA, the CDR3 is TGTGCCAGCTCACAAATGGGGCGGGGCGACCAGTACTTC. Amino acids: CASSQMGRGDQYF.